The clone carrying this TCR beta chain was counted many times. What it recognizes is unknown. Germline assignment: CDR1 KGHDR and CDR2 SFDVKD. The CDR3 spans 15 residues. Deletions cut 3 bases from V and 5 bases from J, with 14 bases between. The data belong to a study of regulatory T cells in long-lasting Graves disease. Study-wide points: Favored gene segments in persistent disease were TRBV28, TRBJ1-2 and TRBJ2-5.

The time point here: newly diagnosed GD, antithyroid drugs for less than 3 months. Preparation of the TCR library used RNA extracted from PBMCs. American Thyroid Association guidelines served as the basis for diagnosing Graves' disease. Arm-PCR of CDR3 regions and iRepertoire HTBI primers were the basis on which TCR beta libraries were built. Using its own MiXCR run on the multiplex PCR reads, TCRdb lists one record per CDR3 protein. The data show about 470,000 distinct CDR3 sequences, about 15% seen once. The same data also went into a second study, on T cells in Graves' hyperthyroidism and ophthalmopathy. That investigation notes: Hyperthyroidism in the patients, aged 18 to 65, was newly diagnosed and under 2 months in duration. HTBI primers were the set used in a first-round RT-PCR of the TCR CDR3.

The sample here was peripheral blood mononuclear cells (PBMCs), taken at new diagnosis, from a patient treated with antithyroid drugs. V and J are TRBV24-1 and TRBJ2-3; D call uncertain. This receptor was obtained from a woman in her 30s with Graves disease. CDR3 DNA sequence: TGTGCCACCAGTGATGGCGGCGTGCAACGAGATACGCAGTATTTT. Encoded protein: CATSDGGVQRDTQYF.